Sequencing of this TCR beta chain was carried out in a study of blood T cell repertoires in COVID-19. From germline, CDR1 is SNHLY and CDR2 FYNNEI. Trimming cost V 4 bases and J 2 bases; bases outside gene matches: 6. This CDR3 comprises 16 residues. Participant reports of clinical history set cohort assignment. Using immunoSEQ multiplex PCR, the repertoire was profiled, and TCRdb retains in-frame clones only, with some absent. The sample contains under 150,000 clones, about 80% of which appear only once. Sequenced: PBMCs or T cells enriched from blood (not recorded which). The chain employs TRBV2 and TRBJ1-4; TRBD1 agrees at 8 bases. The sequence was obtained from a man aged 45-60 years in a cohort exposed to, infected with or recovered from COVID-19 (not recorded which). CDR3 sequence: CASSADRGATNEKLFF. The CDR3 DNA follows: TGTGCCAGCAGTGCAGACAGGGGAGCGACTAATGAAAAACTGTTTTTT. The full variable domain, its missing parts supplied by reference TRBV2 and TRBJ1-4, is EPEVTQTPSHQVTQMGQEVILRCVPISNHLYFYWYRQILGQKVEFLVSFYNNEISEKSEIFDDQFSVERPDGSNFTLKIRSTKLEDSAMYFCASSADRGATNEKLFFGSGTQLSVL.